Listed below are T cell receptor beta chains from one sample, sequenced in a study of blood T cell repertoires in COVID-19. Assay used: immunoSEQ multiplex PCR; TCRdb lists only in-frame clones, some missing. The table lists 300,000 to 450,000 clones, roughly 90% of them singletons, with approximately 0.93% in the top ten. Sequenced sample: PBMCs or T cells enriched from blood (not recorded which). The receptors were gathered from a woman aged 30 to 39 who had recovered from COVID-19. Each CDR3 is given with its conserved first and last residue. A D gene is named only where the DNA matches it firmly. Some rows mark clone size as missing; the rest say once, few, many or name a class of expanded clone.

D	size	J	length	V	DNA	CDR3
.	.	TRBJ2-3	14	TRBV10-3	TGTGCCATCAGTGGAGGGATTGATTCGGATACGCAGTATTTT	CAISGGIDSDTQYF
.	.	TRBJ1-5	16	TRBV23-1	TGCGCCAGCAGTCAAGTATCCGTTTCCCCCAATCAGCCCCAGCATTTT	CASSQVSVSPNQPQHF
.	many	TRBJ2-4	17	TRBV6-2/TRBV6-3	TGTGCCAGCAGTTCATATTACATGACATCGGCCAAAAACATTCAGTACTTC	CASSSYYMTSAKNIQYF
.	.	TRBJ2-7	15	TRBV5-4	TGTGCCAGCAGCTTGAGCGCAGGGCTGAGCTACGAGCAGTACTTC	CASSLSAGLSYEQYF
.	.	TRBJ1-5	14	TRBV6-5	TGTGCCAGCAGTAACCACGAGCTGGGCCAGCCCCAGCATTTT	CASSNHELGQPQHF
TRBD1	few	TRBJ2-1	9	TRBV24-1	TGTGCCCCGGGACAGGGGAAGTTCTTC	CAPGQGKFF
TRBD1	.	TRBJ2-5	15	TRBV2	TGTGCCAGCAGTGAAGCGACAGGGGGCTTAAAGACCCAGTACTTC	CASSEATGGLKTQYF
.	.	TRBJ1-1	14	TRBV6-2/TRBV6-3	TGTGCCAGCAGTTGGGTTGCGGGGAACACTGAAGCTTTCTTT	CASSWVAGNTEAFF
.	.	TRBJ2-5	11	TRBV2	TGTGCCAGCGGAGGGACAGCGCCCAAGTACTTC	CASGGTAPKYF
.	.	TRBJ2-2	15	TRBV24-1	TGTGCCACTCTTGGTCAGGGTCCGGACACCGGGGAGCTGTTTTTT	CATLGQGPDTGELFF
.	.	TRBJ2-7	16	TRBV28	TGTGCCAGCAGGGACCCCGGGCAGGGCCTTGCATACGAGCAGTACTTC	CASRDPGQGLAYEQYF
.	.	TRBJ1-1	16	TRBV5-6	TGTGCCAGCAGCTTGCAAGGGCTCTCGGGAAACACTGAAGCTTTCTTT	CASSLQGLSGNTEAFF
TRBD2	.	TRBJ2-5	15	TRBV5-4	TGTGCCAGCAGCTTGGCCGGGGGGGGGCGTGAGACCCAGTACTTC	CASSLAGGGRETQYF
.	.	TRBJ1-6	13	TRBV12-3/TRBV12-4	TGTGCCAGCACCAGGACTGAGTATTCACCCCTCCACTTT	CASTRTEYSPLHF
.	.	TRBJ1-1	14	TRBV5-1	TGCGCCAGCGGATCCCGGGACCCCAGGGGTGAAGCTTTCTTT	CASGSRDPRGEAFF
TRBD1	.	TRBJ2-2	19	TRBV27	TGTGCCAGCAGTTGGCTCGCAGGACGGGGACAGCGAAACACCGGGGAGCTGTTTTTT	CASSWLAGRGQRNTGELFF
TRBD2	.	TRBJ2-7	15	TRBV6-2/TRBV6-3	TGTGCCAGCAGCCCTGGGACTAGAAGGTTCCACGAGCAGTACTTC	CASSPGTRRFHEQYF
TRBD1	.	TRBJ2-1	15	TRBV7-8	TGTGCCAGCAGCCGGACAGGGGGCGCCCACAATGAGCAGTTCTTC	CASSRTGGAHNEQFF
TRBD1	.	TRBJ2-5	16	TRBV29-1	TGCAGCGTTGAACCGATACAGGGACAGGGGGCCGAGACCCAGTACTTC	CSVEPIQGQGAETQYF
.	.	TRBJ1-1	13	TRBV19	TGTGCCAGTAGGATAGTCCCGGACACTGAAGCTTTCTTT	CASRIVPDTEAFF
TRBD1	.	TRBJ1-6	16	TRBV28	TGTGCCAGCAGTTTATTACAGGGGGCCACTAATTCACCCCTCCACTTT	CASSLLQGATNSPLHF
.	.	TRBJ1-3	16	TRBV11-2	TGTGCCAGCAGCTTAGATGTGATTGCGTCCCACGGCACCATATATTTT	CASSLDVIASHGTIYF
TRBD2	.	TRBJ2-1	16	TRBV3-1/TRBV3-2	TGTGCCAGCAGCCAGAAAAGCGGGGGAATAGACAATGAGCAGTTCTTC	CASSQKSGGIDNEQFF
.	.	TRBJ2-7	14	TRBV3-1/TRBV3-2	TGTGCCAGCAGCCAAGCGGGTGGGTACTATGAGCAGTACTTC	CASSQAGGYYEQYF
TRBD1	.	TRBJ1-5	17	TRBV7-2	TGTGCCAGCAGCCCGGAGCGGGGACAGGGTAGCAATCAGCCCCAGCATTTT	CASSPERGQGSNQPQHF
.	.	TRBJ1-5	17	TRBV19	TGTGCCAGTAGTACCCGACAGGCGCCACGGCGCAATCAGCCCCAGCATTTT	CASSTRQAPRRNQPQHF
.	.	TRBJ2-7	14	TRBV7-2	TGTGCCAGCAGCTTAGCCCCAGGGACCTACGAGCAGTACTTC	CASSLAPGTYEQYF
.	few	TRBJ1-6	16	TRBV4-1	TGCGCCAGCAGCCACTCGACAGCGACCTATAATTCACCCCTCCACTTT	CASSHSTATYNSPLHF
TRBD1	.	TRBJ1-2	15	TRBV15	TGTGCCACCAGCAGAGGTAGGACAGGGATCTATGGCTACACCTTC	CATSRGRTGIYGYTF
.	.	TRBJ1-6	13	TRBV30	TGTGCCTGGACCCGACAGGCTAATTCACCCCTCCACTTT	CAWTRQANSPLHF
.	.	TRBJ1-3	15	TRBV4-3	TGCGCCAGCAGCCAAGATGGGGGGGCTGGAAACACCATATATTTT	CASSQDGGAGNTIYF
TRBD1	.	TRBJ2-7	14	TRBV7-9	TGTGCCAGCAGCTTAGGACAGGGCCAACGCGAGCAGTACTTC	CASSLGQGQREQYF
TRBD1	.	TRBJ2-7	16	TRBV4-1	TGCGCCAGCAGCCAAGATTCGGAACAGGGGGCCTACGAGCAGTACTTC	CASSQDSEQGAYEQYF
TRBD2	few	TRBJ2-1	17	TRBV4-3	TGCGCCAGCAGCCAAGAAGGGGCAGGGAGGGGCAATAGGGAGCAGTTCTTC	CASSQEGAGRGNREQFF
TRBD1	.	TRBJ1-2	17	TRBV5-1	TGCGCCAGCAGCTTGGACTCACGACAGGGGAATAACTATGGCTACACCTTC	CASSLDSRQGNNYGYTF
TRBD1	.	TRBJ1-6	14	TRBV5-1	TGCGCCAGCAGCTTGAACAGGGGGGAATCACCCCTCCACTTT	CASSLNRGESPLHF
TRBD2	.	TRBJ2-1	16	TRBV7-8	TGTGCCAGCAGCCCCGGGACTAGCGGGGGGTCGGGTGAGCAGTTCTTC	CASSPGTSGGSGEQFF
.	.	TRBJ1-2	13	TRBV25-1	TGTGCCAGCAGTGAACCCAGGGACATGGGCTACACCTTC	CASSEPRDMGYTF
.	.	TRBJ1-2	12	TRBV28	TGTGCCAGCTCCGCGGGGGCCTATGGCTACACCTTC	CASSAGAYGYTF
TRBD1	.	TRBJ1-2	13	TRBV28	TGTGCCAGCATTCGCGGACAGGGAAGTGGCTACACCTTC	CASIRGQGSGYTF
.	.	TRBJ2-7	15	TRBV4-1	TGCGCCAGCAGCCAAGACCGACAGAGTTACTACGAGCAGTACTTC	CASSQDRQSYYEQYF
TRBD1	.	TRBJ1-6	17	TRBV28	TGTGCCAGCAGTCCACAACAGGGGGCCACCTATAATTCACCCCTCCACTTT	CASSPQQGATYNSPLHF
.	once	TRBJ1-6	12	TRBV25-1	TGTGCCAGTCGGGAGGGGAATTCACCCCTCCACTTT	CASREGNSPLHF
TRBD1	.	TRBJ1-5	15	TRBV13	TGTGCCAGCAGCTTAGGCAGGGGGAGCAATCAGCCCCAGCATTTT	CASSLGRGSNQPQHF
.	.	TRBJ1-2	13	TRBV4-1	TGCGCCAGCAGCCAAGATCCGGGATGGGGCTACACCTTC	CASSQDPGWGYTF
TRBD1	many	TRBJ1-6	14	TRBV6-5	TGTGCCAGCGGATGGACAGGGTTGAATTCACCCCTCCACTTT	CASGWTGLNSPLHF
.	few	TRBJ1-3	16	TRBV28	TGTGCCAGCAGTTTAATAGGTCCTCCGTATGCGGACACCATATATTTT	CASSLIGPPYADTIYF
.	.	TRBJ1-4	12	TRBV27	TGTGCCAGCAGTTTGAGGGGGGAAAAACTGTTTTTT	CASSLRGEKLFF
TRBD1	.	TRBJ1-4	16	TRBV5-1	TGCGCCAGCAGCTTCGGCGGGCCAGGGGGTAACGAAAAACTGTTTTTT	CASSFGGPGGNEKLFF
TRBD1	.	TRBJ1-3	16	TRBV6-1	TGTGCCAGCAGTGCATCCGGGACAGGGACTGGAAACACCATATATTTT	CASSASGTGTGNTIYF
.	.	TRBJ1-1	17	TRBV28	TGTGCCAGCAGTTTTTGGGGCTTCGACCGGGCGAGCACTGAAGCTTTCTTT	CASSFWGFDRASTEAFF